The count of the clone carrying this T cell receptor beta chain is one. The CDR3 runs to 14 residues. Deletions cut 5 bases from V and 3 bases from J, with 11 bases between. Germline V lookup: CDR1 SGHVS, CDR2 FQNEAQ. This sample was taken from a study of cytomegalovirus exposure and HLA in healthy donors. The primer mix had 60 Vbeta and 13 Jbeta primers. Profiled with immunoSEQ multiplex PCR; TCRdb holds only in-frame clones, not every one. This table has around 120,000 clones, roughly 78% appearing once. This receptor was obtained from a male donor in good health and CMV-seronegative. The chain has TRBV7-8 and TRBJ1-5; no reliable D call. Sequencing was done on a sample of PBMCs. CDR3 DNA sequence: TGTGCCAGCAGCCCCGGGAGAGTCAATCAGCCCCAGCATTTT. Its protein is CASSPGRVNQPQHF.